The clone carrying this TCR beta chain was seen a few times. Its antigen is unidentified. This sample is part of a study of identical twins. Addition of a universal primer site occurred through template switching, and cDNA carried unique molecular identifiers. TCRdb fed the 5' RACE reads into MiXCR, producing one record per CDR3 protein. Of about 810,000 distinct CDR3 sequences listed, 12% were seen once; the top ten hold around 1.6%. Every one of the donors was a healthy Caucasian. The CDR3 spans 15 residues. V was clipped by 0 bases and J by 1 base, with 9 bases between them. Germline assignment: CDR1 MGHRA and CDR2 YSYEKL. General study results and limits: Insertion counts were lower in abundant cord blood beta clonotypes, a trend that memory repertoires did not show. Twin sharing of out-of-frame TCR alpha was underestimated by models in monozygotic pairs.

These data also formed part of another study, on yellow fever vaccine responses in identical twins.

The chain couples TRBV4-1 to TRBJ1-1; unclear D gene. This TCR was sampled from a woman between 18 and 29 years old in good health. The sequenced material came from PBMCs. CDR3 DNA: TGCGCCAGCAGCCAAGAAGGGCGGGAGAACACTGAAGCTTTCTTT. This codes for CASSQEGRENTEAFF.